The 22 T cell receptor beta chains in this list originate from one sample, sequenced in a study of long-term antiretroviral therapy in people with HIV. Run at survey level, the immunoSEQ assay was version v3.0. Measured with immunoSEQ multiplex PCR; TCRdb has only the in-frame clones, and not every one. The data hold 35,000 to 45,000 clones, with just under 95% observed a single time. Sample: unsorted PBMCs, taken 4.1 years after starting antiretroviral therapy. These receptors were taken from a woman in her fifties or sixties with HIV.

The rearrangement links TRBV29-1 to TRBJ1-2; maybe TRBD1 (6 bases). From germline, CDR1 is SQVTM and CDR2 ANQGSEA. V was clipped by 3 bases and J by 4 bases, with 21 bases between them. There are 16 residues in the CDR3. The CDR3 coding sequence is TGCAGCGTTGAGTCATTTGGGACACCGGAGGCCTATGGCTACACCTTC. This translates into CSVESFGTPEAYGYTF.

The CDR3 DNA reads TGTGCCAGCAGCTTACTTTTGGGTGGCTACACCTTC. Its translation: CASSLLLGGYTF. The rearrangement uses TRBV7-2 and TRBJ1-2; unclear D gene. Germline V lookup: CDR1 SGHTA, CDR2 FQGNSA. Trimming pared 2 bases from V and 7 bases from J, leaving 8 bases between. The CDR3 is 12 residues long.

The chain is built from TRBV5-4 and TRBJ2-5; no clear D gene. The germline CDR1 and CDR2 sequences are SGHNT and YYREEE (reference sequence). Trimming removed 0 bases from V and 5 bases from J, with 8 bases in between. The CDR3 has 13 residues. CDR3 residues: CASSLVPVETQYF. Here the CDR3 DNA reads TGTGCCAGCAGCTTGGTGCCGGTTGAGACCCAGTACTTC.

This chain links TRBV7-9 with TRBJ2-4; 10 positions match TRBD1. The germline gives CDR1 SEHNR, CDR2 FQNEAQ (reference sequence). The V segment lost 5 bases and the J segment 0 bases; nucleotides outside the gene matches: 4. CDR3 length equals 16 residues. The CDR3 spells CASSGRTGGAKNIQYF. In DNA form, the CDR3 reads TGTGCCAGCAGCGGACGGACAGGGGGAGCCAAAAACATTCAGTACTTC.

The rearrangement uses TRBV2 and TRBJ1-5, with 7 bases fitting TRBD1. Germline V gene data show CDR1 as SNHLY and CDR2 as FYNNEI. The CDR3 sequence is 14 residues long. The J segment lost 4 bases and the V segment lost 4 bases, leaving 4 bases of the junction unmatched. As DNA, the CDR3 is TGTGCCAGCAGTGGACAGGGTGCAAATCAGCCCCAGCATTTT. It codes for CASSGQGANQPQHF.

This clone was counted a single time. This sequence joins TRBV7-8 and TRBJ2-7; the D is unclear. Germline V CDR1 and CDR2: SGHVS, FQNEAQ. V was shortened by 5 bases and J by 2 bases, with 16 bases between the two germline ends. This CDR3 contains 15 residues. The DNA for the CDR3 is TGTGCCAGCAGCCCTCCACGCGCCCAGACCTACGAGCAGTACTTC. Encoded protein: CASSPPRAQTYEQYF.

V and J are TRBV30 and TRBJ2-4; D not resolved. Trimming left V 2 bases short and J 0 bases short, with 5 bases between. Germline CDR1 and CDR2: GTSNPN and SVGIG (reference sequence). The CDR3 runs 13 residues. The CDR3 loop is CAWSIGAKNIQYF. The CDR3 bases are TGTGCCTGGAGTATAGGAGCCAAAAACATTCAGTACTTC.

The rearrangement uses TRBV6-5 and TRBJ2-1, with D perhaps TRBD1 (6 bases). Germline loops: CDR1 MNHEY, CDR2 SVGAGI. The CDR3 is made up of 14 amino acids. V was pared by 7 bases and J by 4 bases, with 14 bases between. CDR3 sequence: CASKTRDKYNEQFF. The CDR3, as DNA: TGTGCCAGCAAGACTCGGGACAAATACAATGAGCAGTTCTTC.

The chain uses TRBV10-3 and TRBJ2-3, with TRBD2 matching over 8 bases. In germline, CDR1 is ENHRY, CDR2 SYGVKD. CDR3 length equals 15 residues. Trimming took 3 bases from V and 5 from J; bases not matched to a gene: 7. The CDR3 DNA reads TGTGCCATCAGTGATCCTCTTAGCGGGGAAGATACGCAGTATTTT. It yields the protein CAISDPLSGEDTQYF.

This chain's CDR3 is CASSLGQGAWETQYF. CDR3 in DNA: TGTGCCAGCAGCTTAGGACAGGGGGCGTGGGAGACCCAGTACTTC. J is TRBJ2-5 and V is TRBV11-2, with 10 bases aligning to TRBD1. There are 15 residues in the CDR3. V gave up 1 base and J gave up 5 bases; unmatched junction bases: 4. CDR1 and CDR2 (germline): SGHAT, FQNNGV.

This clone occurred a few times. CDR3 region: CASRTNRAYNSPLHF. Here the CDR3 DNA reads TGTGCCAGCAGAACTAACAGGGCCTATAATTCACCCCTCCACTTT. This sequence joins TRBV7-9 and TRBJ1-6; TRBD1 might be the D (6 bases). V dropped 6 bases and J dropped 2 bases, with 11 bases sitting between them. There are 15 residues in the CDR3. Germline V CDR1 and CDR2: SEHNR, FQNEAQ (reference sequence).

The genes are TRBV30 and TRBJ2-2; D may match TRBD1 or TRBD2 (5 bases each). CDR3 size: 13 residues. Trimming removed 4 bases at V and 5 bases at J, with 11 bases between. Germline loops: CDR1 GTSNPN, CDR2 SVGIG (reference sequence). This chain's CDR3 is CAWTRGWTGELFF. For the CDR3, the DNA is TGTGCCTGGACGAGGGGATGGACCGGGGAGCTGTTTTTT. The whole variable domain, remainder taken from reference TRBV30 and TRBJ2-2, is SQTIHQWPATLVQPVGSPLSLECTVEGTSNPNLYWYRQAAGRGLQLLFYSVGIGQISSEVPQNLSASRPQDRQFILSSKKLLLSDSGFYLCAWTRGWTGELFFGEGSRLTVL.

This rearrangement joins TRBV18 to TRBJ2-3, with 10 positions matching TRBD1. CDR1 is KGHSH, CDR2 LQKENI, per germline. The junction had 3 bases not matched to a gene; V was cut back by 4 bases and J by 5 bases. The CDR3 covers 14 residues. CDR3 in DNA: TGTGCCAGCTCACGGGACAGGGGTGGAGATACGCAGTATTTT. It codes for CASSRDRGGDTQYF.

This chain uses TRBV7-9 with TRBJ2-2; 7 bases match TRBD2. Trimming took 1 base from V and 0 from J; bases not matched to a gene: 5. CDR3 length: 17 amino acids. Germline V CDR1 and CDR2: SEHNR, FQNEAQ (reference sequence). CDR3 loop: CASSLGWGGTNTGELFF. In nucleotides, the CDR3 is TGTGCCAGCAGCTTAGGTTGGGGGGGGACGAACACCGGGGAGCTGTTTTTT.

The chain couples TRBV25-1 to TRBJ1-5; 9 bases map to TRBD1. V dropped 3 bases and J dropped 6; count of bases not matched to a gene: 6. The germline V gene has CDR1 MGHDK and CDR2 SYGVNS. This CDR3 region has 15 residues. The CDR3 protein is CASSEGDREGQPQHF. CDR3 coding DNA: TGTGCCAGCAGTGAGGGGGACAGGGAGGGTCAGCCCCAGCATTTT.

The chain employs TRBV10-2 and TRBJ2-4, with 15 bases lining up with TRBD2. The CDR3 covers 16 residues. The V gene's germline CDR1 is WSHSY and CDR2 SAAADI. The V segment lost 6 bases and the J segment 1 base; nucleotides outside the gene matches: 1. The CDR3 spells CASRGTSGGAKNIQYF. The CDR3 DNA sequence: TGCGCCAGCAGGGGGACTAGCGGGGGGGCCAAAAACATTCAGTACTTC.

The CDR3 DNA sequence: TGCGCCAGCAGCTCACTAGCGGGGCCGGACTACGAGCAGTACTTC. Encoded protein: CASSSLAGPDYEQYF. The V and J genes are TRBV5-1 and TRBJ2-7; TRBD2 matches at 10 bases. CDR1 SGHRS and CDR2 YFSETQ come from the germline V gene. J gave up 3 bases and V 3 bases, and 6 bases lay outside the gene matches. This CDR3 comprises 15 residues. The full variable domain, with the rest looked up from reference TRBV5-1 and TRBJ2-7, is KAGVTQTPRYLIKTRGQQVTLSCSPISGHRSVSWYQQTPGQGLQFLFEYFSETQRNKGNFPGRFSGRQFSNSRSEMNVSTLELGDSALYLCASSSLAGPDYEQYFGPGTRLTVT.

This chain links TRBV18 with TRBJ1-5; D unclear. CDR1 is KGHSH and CDR2 is LQKENI in the germline V gene. Trimming took off 4 bases at V and 5 bases at J, with 9 bases between the two ends. CDR3 length equals 13 residues. This CDR3 reads CASSRSVDQPQHF. The CDR3 DNA follows: TGTGCCAGCTCACGGTCAGTGGATCAGCCCCAGCATTTT.

The V and J genes are TRBV29-1 and TRBJ1-1; 9 bases fit TRBD1. The trim removed 7 bases at V and 5 bases at J, leaving 5 bases unmatched. The germline CDR1 and CDR2 sequences are SQVTM and ANQGSEA. The CDR3 runs to 12 residues. DNA for the CDR3: TGCAGCGGGGAGACAGGGGGGACTGAAGCTTTCTTT. Amino acids: CSGETGGTEAFF.

The chain links TRBV6-1 to TRBJ1-3, with D unresolved. V lost 0 bases and J lost 4, with 4 bases in between. This CDR3 is built from 13 residues. Looked up from germline, CDR1 is MNHNS and CDR2 is SASEGT. This CDR3 is CASSEAGGNTIYF. The CDR3 nucleotides are TGTGCCAGCAGTGAAGCTGGGGGAAACACCATATATTTT.

This clone was recorded once. The chain uses TRBV6-5 and TRBJ1-2, with 9 bases identical to TRBD1. V lost 4 bases to trimming and J lost 3 bases; unmatched junction nucleotides: 6. The CDR3 totals 15 residues. CDR1 and CDR2 from the germline V gene are MNHEY and SVGAGI. The CDR3 sequence: CASSFTTGGDYGYTF. CDR3 DNA sequence: TGTGCCAGCAGTTTTACAACAGGGGGCGACTATGGCTACACCTTC.

This chain uses TRBV5-4 with TRBJ1-6; 8 bases line up with TRBD1. Trimming removed 4 bases from V and 7 bases from J; junction bases left unmatched: 7. The CDR3 is made up of 15 amino acids. The germline V gene has CDR1 SGHNT and CDR2 YYREEE (reference sequence). CDR3 residues: CASSRQGSDNSPLHF. CDR3 sequence (DNA): TGTGCCAGCAGCCGACAGGGGAGCGACAATTCACCCCTCCACTTT.